This T cell receptor (beta chain) was obtained from a study of CD8 T cells in ankylosing spondylitis. The study's findings and limits: The study identified a TCR beta motif of several highly homologous variants that appeared characteristic of ankylosing spondylitis blood. Disease-linked clones reportedly showed significant enrichment in matched ankylosing spondylitis synovial fluid. Those disease-linked clones were CD8+; they were also relatively rare in peripheral blood.

Trimming pared 2 bases from V and 1 base from J, leaving 11 bases between. The CDR3 is 15 amino acids. The germline V gene has CDR1 SGHTA and CDR2 FQGTGA. The TCR beta libraries were generated through quantitative 5'-RACE incorporating molecular barcodes. TCRdb processed the 5' RACE reads anew with MiXCR; each CDR3 protein has one entry. Of 250,000 to 300,000 distinct CDR3 sequences detected, 20% appear once; the ten largest clones hold about 8%. In regard to this clonotype: Antigen unknown.

Sequenced material: blood, either unsorted or a sorted T cell fraction (not recorded which). The V call is TRBV7-3, the J call TRBJ2-5, with D hard to call. The receptor was isolated from a male donor with ankylosing spondylitis or in good health (not recorded which). The CDR3 nucleotides read TGTGCCAGCAGCTTAGGTATTGGCGCCCAAGAGACCCAGTACTTC. Encoded protein: CASSLGIGAQETQYF.